This TCR beta chain stems from a study of T-cell memory formation after mild COVID-19. Across the whole study: Largely, TCR clusters stayed within a single donor. Study results and caveats: Second-wave clones that peaked on day 37 lacked confirmed SARS-CoV-2 specificity. Certain responding clones were present in pre-infection memory, suggesting participation of cross-reactive memory.

The TCR alpha and TCR beta cDNA libraries, bearing sample barcodes and UMIs, were generated by 5'RACE using constant-segment primers. MiXCR, run by TCRdb on the 5' RACE reads, gives a single entry per CDR3 protein. This table holds fewer than 700,000 distinct CDR3 sequences, more than 15% found once. The junction had 14 bases not matched to a gene; V was cut back by 8 bases and J by 2 bases. Germline CDR1 KGHSH, CDR2 LQKENI. The length of the CDR3 is 17 residues. The table lists this clonotype with a few counts. The antigen is unknown. The sequencing input was PBMCs or a T cell subset sorted from them (not recorded which). This receptor was taken from an adult woman who had mild COVID-19 (a few samples of this study predate the infection). Cell type and time point are not known. The chain carries TRBV18 and TRBJ2-2; 7 positions match TRBD1. Here the CDR3 reads CASPEVPGQTNTGELFF. CDR3 nucleotide sequence: TGTGCCAGCCCGGAAGTTCCGGGACAGACTAACACCGGGGAGCTGTTTTTT.